The next 9 T cell receptor beta chains were all read from a single sample in a study of monozygotic twins with inflammatory bowel disease. Reprocessing the 5' RACE reads, TCRdb reports a single entry for every CDR3 protein and omits DNA. This sample's table has a few hundred thousand distinct CDR3 sequences. Sequencing was performed on blood. The receptors come from a human donor with ulcerative colitis or Crohn's disease, or a healthy co-twin of an affected twin (not recorded which).

The CDR3 loop reads CASRGSNQPQHF. The J gene is TRBJ1-5, the V gene TRBV12-3 or TRBV12-4. The CDR3 is made up of 12 amino acids.

This rearrangement joins TRBV6-2 or TRBV6-3 to TRBJ2-4. CDR1 is MNHEY and CDR2 is SVGEGT in the germline V gene. This CDR3 has 13 amino acids. This CDR3 is CASSLQAKNIQYF.

The chain links TRBV20-1 to TRBJ1-1; the TRBD1 assignment by TCRdb is unverifiable without DNA. CDR1 is DFQATT, CDR2 SNEGSKA, per germline (reference sequence). CDR3 size: 13 residues. The CDR3 loop reads CSTALGTNTEAFF.

The chain employs TRBV7-9 and TRBJ1-1. The CDR3 totals 14 residues. Germline CDR1 SEHNR, CDR2 FQNEAQ (reference sequence). CDR3 in amino acids: CASSLRGPEGEAFF.

CDR3 residues: CASSLTGGGVYEQYF. V is TRBV12-3 or TRBV12-4 and J is TRBJ2-7; the TCRdb call, TRBD1, lacks DNA for checking. CDR3 length: 15 amino acids.

The chain links TRBV4-3 to TRBJ1-2. The CDR3 runs 15 residues. In germline, CDR1 is LGHNA, CDR2 YSLEER. The CDR3 region is CASSQDAGANYGYTF.

V and J are TRBV24-1 and TRBJ2-5; TCRdb reports TRBD1, a call that lacks DNA to check it against. Germline values: CDR1 KGHDR, CDR2 SFDVKD. This CDR3 has 16 amino acids. The chain's CDR3 is CATSDLRGGKKETQYF.

This chain uses TRBV6-5 with TRBJ2-5; TCRdb reports TRBD2, a call that lacks DNA to check it against. Germline CDR1 is MNHEY and CDR2 is SVGAGI. This CDR3 is 15 amino acids long. This CDR3 is CASSYWQRGQETQYF.

The rearrangement links TRBV19 to TRBJ2-7; TCRdb calls TRBD1, which cannot be checked without DNA. Germline V CDR1 and CDR2: LNHDA, SQIVND (reference sequence). CDR3 size: 15 residues. This CDR3 reads CASSINDPGSYEQYF.